This entry lists 22 T cell receptor beta chains sequenced from one sample in a study of OX40 agonist ivuxolimab in advanced cancers. Sequenced by immunoSEQ multiplex PCR; TCRdb stores in-frame clones only, minus some. This sample has about 83,000 clones, with 85% found just once. The specimen comprised CD4+ or CD8+ T cells sorted from blood, sampled in a trial of the OX40 agonist ivuxolimab. The receptors were sampled from an adult with an advanced solid tumor such as melanoma, head and neck, liver or kidney cancer.

The rearrangement joins TRBV19 to TRBJ1-1; D not certain. Deletions cut 5 bases from V and 4 bases from J, with 17 bases between. CDR3 length: 15 residues. The V gene's germline CDR1 is LNHDA and CDR2 SQIVND (reference sequence). CDR3 nucleotide sequence: TGTGCCAGTAGTGGGAGCCCCGGGAGGAGCACTGAAGCTTTCTTT. Residues: CASSGSPGRSTEAFF.

The chain links TRBV7-2 to TRBJ2-7; D is ambiguous. This CDR3 contains 14 residues. V lost 1 base and J 5 bases, leaving 12 bases between the germline ends. The germline CDR1 and CDR2 sequences are SGHTA and FQGNSA. The CDR3 DNA follows: TGTGCCAGCAGCTTAGGTCCGGAACGGAACGAGCAGTACTTC. Its translation: CASSLGPERNEQYF.

The chain couples TRBV7-8 to TRBJ2-2; 11 bases align to TRBD1. The CDR3 is 16 amino acids. V lost 1 base to trimming and J lost 4 bases; unmatched junction nucleotides: 2. Germline CDR1 is SGHVS and CDR2 is FQNEAQ. CDR3 sequence: CASSLVGTGGTGELFF. Written as DNA, the CDR3 is TGTGCCAGCAGCTTAGTTGGGACAGGGGGCACCGGGGAGCTGTTTTTT.

The chain is built from TRBV7-8 and TRBJ1-2, with TRBD1 as a possible D gene (6 bases). Trimming took 2 bases from V and 3 from J, leaving 10 bases between them. The CDR3 length is 14 residues. CDR1 and CDR2 from the germline V gene are SGHVS and FQNEAQ. The CDR3 reads CASSLNYRDYGYTF. CDR3 in DNA: TGTGCCAGCAGCTTAAATTACAGGGACTATGGCTACACCTTC.

The chain couples TRBV10-3 to TRBJ1-2, with TRBD1 matching 9 bases. Looked up from germline, CDR1 is ENHRY and CDR2 is SYGVKD. This CDR3 has 13 amino acids. Trimming at V came to 5 bases and at J to 6 bases, leaving 4 bases not matched to a gene. The CDR3 nucleotides read TGTGCCATCAGTCAACAGGGGGCCCATGGCTACACCTTC. It yields the protein CAISQQGAHGYTF.

This clone appeared once. The V call is TRBV5-1, the J call TRBJ1-2; TRBD1 is a possible D gene (5 bases). This CDR3 comprises 13 residues. The germline V gene encodes CDR1 SGHRS and CDR2 YFSETQ. Trimming left V 4 bases short and J 3 bases short, with 10 bases between. The CDR3 reads CASSLTGDYGYTF. The DNA for the CDR3 is TGCGCCAGCAGCCTCACAGGCGACTATGGCTACACCTTC. Full variable domain (rest looked up from reference TRBV5-1 and TRBJ1-2): KAGVTQTPRYLIKTRGQQVTLSCSPISGHRSVSWYQQTPGQGLQFLFEYFSETQRNKGNFPGRFSGRQFSNSRSEMNVSTLELGDSALYLCASSLTGDYGYTFGSGTRLTVV.

CDR3 sequence: CASSMGQDTGELFF. The CDR3 nucleotides are TGTGCCAGCAGCATGGGACAAGACACCGGGGAGCTGTTTTTT. V and J are TRBV7-8 and TRBJ2-2; tentatively, D is TRBD1 (6 bases). From germline, CDR1 is SGHVS and CDR2 FQNEAQ. This CDR3 has 14 residues. V lost 5 bases and J lost 3, with 10 bases in between.

The chain has TRBV9 and TRBJ2-1; D is perhaps TRBD2 (5 bases). V was pared by 0 bases and J by 4 bases, with 17 bases between. This CDR3 comprises 17 residues. Germline loops: CDR1 SGDLS, CDR2 YYNGEE. As DNA, the CDR3 is TGTGCCAGCAGCGTAGACATTCGGGATCGGGGATACAATGAGCAGTTCTTC. Translated, it gives CASSVDIRDRGYNEQFF.

This clone is a singleton in its sample. This chain links TRBV11-2 with TRBJ2-2; D unresolved. Per germline, CDR1 SGHAT and CDR2 FQNNGV. Trimming stripped 0 bases from V and 1 base from J, with 12 bases between. The length of the CDR3 is 17 residues. CDR3 protein: CASSLDLRTVNTGELFF. As DNA, the CDR3 is TGTGCCAGCAGCTTAGATCTTAGGACGGTGAACACCGGGGAGCTGTTTTTT.

This clone appeared once. The rearrangement links TRBV18 to TRBJ1-1, with no clear D. This CDR3 region has 12 residues. V was clipped by 3 bases and J by 7 bases, with 9 bases between them. Germline CDR1 KGHSH, CDR2 LQKENI. This chain's CDR3 is CASSPPGFEAFF. CDR3 nucleotides: TGTGCCAGCTCACCTCCCGGGTTTGAAGCTTTCTTT.

The chain joins TRBV14 to TRBJ1-2; no definite D call. Germline V gene data show CDR1 as SGHDN and CDR2 as FVKESK. The CDR3 covers 13 residues. Trimming removed 4 bases from V and 8 bases from J, with 14 bases in between. CDR3 sequence (DNA): TGTGCCAGCAGCCCCCGGCTTGCCGAGGGCTACACCTTC. Amino acid sequence: CASSPRLAEGYTF.

This chain links TRBV2 with TRBJ1-1; D gene unclear. Germline CDR1 is SNHLY and CDR2 is FYNNEI. CDR3 length equals 15 residues. V lost 7 bases to trimming and J lost 2 bases, with 17 bases between them. Written as DNA, the CDR3 is TGTGCCAGCAAAATAGTTAGGGCGGCCAACACTGAAGCTTTCTTT. This translates into CASKIVRAANTEAFF.

The V and J genes are TRBV2 and TRBJ1-2; D is perhaps TRBD1 (5 bases). V was cut by 7 bases and J by 1 base, with 19 bases left in between. The CDR3 is made up of 16 amino acids. Germline-derived CDR1 and CDR2 are SNHLY and FYNNEI. The CDR3 sequence: CASTGGGGLLNYGYTF. The CDR3, as DNA: TGTGCCAGCACCGGTGGGGGGGGACTGCTTAACTATGGCTACACCTTC.

The rearrangement links TRBV2 to TRBJ1-2; 7 bases fit TRBD1. V was pared by 0 bases and J by 5 bases, with 12 bases of the junction left unmatched. There are 17 residues in the CDR3. The germline V gene has CDR1 SNHLY and CDR2 FYNNEI. This CDR3 is CASSEARLGGAMYGYTF. CDR3 DNA: TGTGCCAGCAGTGAAGCGCGATTAGGGGGCGCGATGTATGGCTACACCTTC.

The chain recombines TRBV7-2 with TRBJ1-6; D ambiguous. The CDR3 runs to 15 residues. The germline gives CDR1 SGHTA, CDR2 FQGNSA. The V end was cut by 5 bases, the J end by 14 bases, with 22 bases between. The CDR3 spells CASSANAVAAVALHF. As DNA, the CDR3 is TGTGCCAGCAGCGCTAACGCGGTGGCAGCCGTTGCCCTCCACTTT.

The V and J genes are TRBV10-2 and TRBJ1-2; 9 bases fit TRBD1. There are 14 residues in the CDR3. After removal of 10 bases from V and 7 bases from J, the junction contained 13 bases not matched to a gene. Per germline, CDR1 WSHSY and CDR2 SAAADI. The CDR3 region has the DNA TGCGCCACGTCCCGCCCGGGACAGGGCTTTGGCTACACCTTC. It codes for CATSRPGQGFGYTF.

This clone was counted a single time. The chain links TRBV19 to TRBJ1-2; no firm D call. V lost 1 base to trimming and J lost 3 bases, with 15 bases between them. This CDR3 spans 16 amino acids. Germline assignment: CDR1 LNHDA and CDR2 SQIVND (reference sequence). The CDR3 sequence is CASSIGLARRDYGYTF. CDR3 nucleotide sequence: TGTGCCAGTAGTATAGGGTTGGCAAGGAGGGACTATGGCTACACCTTC.

This clone was detected only a few times. This chain uses TRBV12-5 with TRBJ2-2; no firm D call. CDR1 and CDR2 (germline): LGHNT, FRNRAP. V was trimmed by 7 bases and J by 4 bases, leaving 13 bases between them. This CDR3 contains 14 residues. The CDR3 loop reads CASAPDRITGELFF. DNA for the CDR3: TGTGCTAGTGCCCCGGACCGGATCACCGGGGAGCTGTTTTTT.

This clone was seen more than once but under ten times. The rearrangement links TRBV5-1 to TRBJ2-7; possibly TRBD1 for D (7 bases). The CDR3 spans 18 residues. From germline, CDR1 is SGHRS and CDR2 YFSETQ. Trimming took off 4 bases at V and 4 bases at J, with 27 bases between the two ends. The CDR3 here is CASSPQGGPGGQYYEQYF. Here the CDR3 DNA reads TGCGCCAGCAGCCCTCAGGGGGGCCCCGGGGGTCAATATTACGAGCAGTACTTC.

The chain employs TRBV5-1 and TRBJ2-3; D perhaps matches TRBD1 (6 bases). This CDR3 comprises 18 residues. CDR1 SGHRS and CDR2 YFSETQ come from the germline V gene. Trimming pared 6 bases from V and 3 bases from J, leaving 26 bases between. This CDR3 is CASTPYDQGSWGTDTQYF. In nucleotides, the CDR3 is TGCGCCAGCACGCCGTACGATCAGGGGTCTTGGGGAACAGATACGCAGTATTTT. Drawing the rest from reference TRBV5-1 and TRBJ2-3, the complete variable domain is KAGVTQTPRYLIKTRGQQVTLSCSPISGHRSVSWYQQTPGQGLQFLFEYFSETQRNKGNFPGRFSGRQFSNSRSEMNVSTLELGDSALYLCASTPYDQGSWGTDTQYFGPGTRLTVL.

This clone was found once. The chain combines TRBV5-4 with TRBJ2-3; D is unresolved. There are 12 residues in the CDR3. The V gene lost 3 bases and the J gene lost 11 bases, with 13 bases spanning the gap. CDR1 and CDR2 (germline): SGHNT, YYREEE (reference sequence). The CDR3 coding sequence is TGTGCCAGCAGCTCGACCCAGAAGAGGCAGTATTTT. It specifies CASSSTQKRQYF.

This chain joins TRBV7-9 and TRBJ1-5; no clear D. The germline V gene has CDR1 SEHNR and CDR2 FQNEAQ (reference sequence). The CDR3 totals 12 residues. The V and J ends lost 4 bases and 4 bases respectively, with 5 bases between them. The DNA of the CDR3 is TGTGCCAGCAGCTCGGTAAATCAGCCCCAGCATTTT. Protein: CASSSVNQPQHF.